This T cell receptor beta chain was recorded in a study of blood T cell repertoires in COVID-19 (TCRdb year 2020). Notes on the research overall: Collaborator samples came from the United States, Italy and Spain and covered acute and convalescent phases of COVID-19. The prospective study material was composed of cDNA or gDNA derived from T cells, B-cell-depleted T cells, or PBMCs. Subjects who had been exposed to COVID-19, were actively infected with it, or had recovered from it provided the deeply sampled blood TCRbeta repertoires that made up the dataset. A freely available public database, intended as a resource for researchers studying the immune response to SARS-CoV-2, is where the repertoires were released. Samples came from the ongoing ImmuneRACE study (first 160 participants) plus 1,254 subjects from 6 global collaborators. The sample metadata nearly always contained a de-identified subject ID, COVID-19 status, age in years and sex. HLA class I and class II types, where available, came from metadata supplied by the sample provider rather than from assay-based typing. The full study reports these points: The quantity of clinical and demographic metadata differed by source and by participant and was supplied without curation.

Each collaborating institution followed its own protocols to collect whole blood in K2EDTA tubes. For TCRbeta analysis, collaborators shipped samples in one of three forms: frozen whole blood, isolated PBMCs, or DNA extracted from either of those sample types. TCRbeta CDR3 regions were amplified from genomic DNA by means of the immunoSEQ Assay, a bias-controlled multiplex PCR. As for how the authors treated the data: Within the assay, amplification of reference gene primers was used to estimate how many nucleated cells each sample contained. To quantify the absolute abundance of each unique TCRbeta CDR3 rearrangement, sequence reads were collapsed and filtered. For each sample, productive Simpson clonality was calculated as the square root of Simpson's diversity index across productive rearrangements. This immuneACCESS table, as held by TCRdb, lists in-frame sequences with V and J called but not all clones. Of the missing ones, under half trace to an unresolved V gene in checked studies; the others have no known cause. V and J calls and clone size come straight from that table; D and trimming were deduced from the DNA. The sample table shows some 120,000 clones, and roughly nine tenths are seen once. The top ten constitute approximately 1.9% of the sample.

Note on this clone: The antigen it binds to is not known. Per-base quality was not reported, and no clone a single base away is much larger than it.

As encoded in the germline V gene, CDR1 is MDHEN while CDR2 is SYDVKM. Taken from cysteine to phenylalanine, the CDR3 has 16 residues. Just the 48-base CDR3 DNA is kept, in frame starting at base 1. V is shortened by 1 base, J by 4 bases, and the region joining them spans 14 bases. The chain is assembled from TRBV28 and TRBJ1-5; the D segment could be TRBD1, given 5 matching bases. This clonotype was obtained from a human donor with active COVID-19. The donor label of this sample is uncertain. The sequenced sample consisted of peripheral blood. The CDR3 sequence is CASSLSFQGRNQPQHF. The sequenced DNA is TGTGCCAGCAGTTTATCGTTCCAGGGTCGGAATCAGCCCCAGCATTTT.